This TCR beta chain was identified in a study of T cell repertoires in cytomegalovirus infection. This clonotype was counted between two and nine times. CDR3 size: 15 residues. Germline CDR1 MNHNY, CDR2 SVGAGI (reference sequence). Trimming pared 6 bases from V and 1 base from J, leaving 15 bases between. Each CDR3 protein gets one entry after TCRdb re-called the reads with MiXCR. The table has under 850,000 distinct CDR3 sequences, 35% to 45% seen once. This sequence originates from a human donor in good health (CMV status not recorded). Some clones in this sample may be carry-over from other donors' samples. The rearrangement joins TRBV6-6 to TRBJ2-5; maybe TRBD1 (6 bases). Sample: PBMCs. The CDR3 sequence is CASSYRQGLQETQYF. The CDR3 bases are TGTGCCAGCAGCTACCGGCAGGGGCTCCAAGAGACCCAGTACTTC.